This T cell receptor (beta chain) was observed in a study of T cell responses to AZD1222 COVID-19 vaccine. Sequencing was performed with immunoSEQ multiplex PCR; in TCRdb, only in-frame clones are kept and a portion is missing. The table lists some 72,000 clones, about 90% of them singletons. This specimen was peripheral blood, taken on day 0 of MenACWY control vaccination. This TCR came from an adult in good health.

The CDR3 reads CAINQDPTDTQYF. Written as DNA, the CDR3 is TGTGCCATCAATCAGGACCCCACAGATACGCAGTATTTT. This chain links TRBV10-3 with TRBJ2-3; D is uncertain. This CDR3 is built from 13 residues. The germline gives CDR1 ENHRY, CDR2 SYGVKD. Trimming cost V 7 bases and J 2 bases, with 10 bases left between them.